This T cell receptor beta chain is drawn from a study of cytomegalovirus exposure and HLA in healthy donors (TCRdb year 2017). Broadly, across the study: In an earlier analysis of under 600 of the donors, roughly 300 Gb of sequence data and 95 million to 130 million unique TCR beta sequences from about 179 million T cells were reported. A later genetic analysis used genome-wide SNP genotypes for about 65% of the 666 donors, treating that subset as a discovery cohort. Of the roughly 400 genotyped donors, around 81% fell in the genetic ancestry cluster associated with self-reported Caucasian donors. A separate validation cohort of roughly 130 different subjects was used in addition to the roughly 640-subject first cohort. Typing coverage differed by locus: A, B, C, DRB1 and DQB1 were typed in roughly 620-630 donors, DQA1 in about 550, DPA1 in around 600, and DPB1 in 450 to 490. The later analysis used no new phenotypic data to find candidate immune exposures, relying instead on TCR beta sequences and their occurrence across donors. An earlier analysis of around 580 of the donors used high-throughput TCR beta sequencing to judge whether each TCR beta V gene segment behaved as functional or pseudogenic. A later analysis re-analyzed previously published TCR beta repertoires from 500 to 700 donors and added high-resolution HLA genotyping to study TCR occurrence patterns. Every repertoire in the discovery cohort had been generated on one and the same sequencing platform. HLA typing covered class I and class II loci at four-digit resolution. High-throughput TCR immunosequencing, statistical association of individual TCRs with disease status, and machine learning were combined to predict cytomegalovirus infection status. About five DR-DQ haplotypes were treated as single units for association and clustering because of strong linkage in the cohort. Among 398 genotyped donors of the cohort, an average of approximately 240,000 unique TCR beta nucleotide sequences were sequenced per donor, around 20% of them non-productive. The aim of the study was to test whether cataloging public T cell receptors could identify signatures of past pathogen exposure. About 280 gigabases of sequencing data and roughly 80 million unique TCR sequences made up an early release that covered several hundred HLA-typed donors. The study profiled the T cell repertoires of under 850 subjects by immunosequencing and related them to cytomegalovirus serostatus. Donor age, sex, ethnicity and CMV serostatus were compiled alongside the repertoire data. Overall results and qualifications from the work: Across donors, most TCR sequences were observed very rarely, whereas some public TCRs were present in many individuals. In the study, approximately 150 TCR beta chains were listed as associated with cytomegalovirus. In an earlier analysis of approximately 590 of the donors, most TCR beta V segments were observed in productive rearrangements about 90% or about 30% of the time, broadly matching IMGT annotations. This cohort had only TCR beta chains sequenced, and the lack of alpha or paired-chain data limited which features could be detected. Cytomegalovirus status was reported to be diagnosed by the classifier with high specificity and sensitivity in both the original and validation cohorts. Compared with the approximately 710-donor mean, donors in an Asian-associated ancestry cluster had fewer N-insertions in productive TCRs, according to a later genetic analysis. In a later analysis, most CMV-associated TCR beta chains were found to appear HLA-restricted, with HLA associations seemingly driven largely by CMV exposure. In a later analysis, HLA-associated TCR beta chains showed more clonal expansion and lower generation probabilities than non-associated chains that were equally common. At a false discovery rate of 0.05, a later analysis linked 16,951 TCR beta sequences to specific HLA alleles. A later analysis found that TCR association rates varied across HLA loci, with DRB1 alleles showing the most associated TCRs and HLA-C alleles the fewest. Sequencing depth was assumed to be roughly uniform across donors in the presence/absence analyses, though that assumption may not hold. The sequencing pipeline was judged likely to have produced a cluster of highly shared sequence variants as a technical artifact. A few of the identified cytomegalovirus-associated TCR beta chains were confirmed in vitro to be specific for cytomegalovirus antigens. A later analysis reported that several top co-occurrence clusters appeared linked to parvovirus B19, influenza, CMV and Epstein-Barr virus. For the cohort, immune exposure information was limited to CMV serostatus. According to the authors, the approach could potentially be generalized to other disease states and immunological phenotypes. A further reported finding was that TCR beta sequences accurately predicted the HLA-A and HLA-B alleles for most subjects in the first cohort. Correlated functional status among segregating V segments might reflect linkage disequilibrium, but an unknown experimental factor could not be ruled out. Because counts were too low, roughly 16 rarely observed V segments, including chromosome 9 orphons, were left out of the earlier analysis of roughly 600 of the donors. Because HLA typing was missing for some donors at each locus, association tests included only the typed subset. When HLA alleles, especially DR and DQ, strongly co-occurred, attributing TCR associations to individual alleles was difficult. An association between a missense DCLRE1C variant and V-gene and J-gene trimming of TCR beta chains was found in a later genetic analysis and replicated in an independent cohort. Some IMGT-functional V segments, including TRBV6-2 and TRBV6-3, could not be distinguished by the 87-base-pair reads and were therefore excluded.

The cohort was made up of under 800 healthy bone marrow donors. Cohort members were all nominally healthy when sampled, although unrecorded immune exposures were likely present. The donor tested CMV seronegative, placing the donor among the approximately 400 seronegative members of the cohort. Every donor gave a peripheral blood sample, and the peripheral blood mononuclear cells from that sample were used for TCR beta sequencing. Genomic DNA extraction from the blood cell samples was performed with the Qiagen DNeasy Blood Extraction Kit. Receptor libraries were prepared by the immunoSEQ multiplex PCR assay. A mixture of 60 forward primers for TCR Vbeta segments and 13 reverse primers for TCR Jbeta segments was used in the multiplex PCR. A multiplex PCR assay on genomic DNA amplified the CDR3 region of rearranged TCR beta genes. On the Illumina HiSeq System, the amplified TCR beta libraries were sequenced as 87-base-pair reads. The original methods were these. In a later analysis, roughly 80 million unique TCR beta chains were counted across the roughly 670 repertoires, and around 10 million of these chains were shared by at least two donors. Raw reads were error-corrected and collapsed into unique sequences by a nearest-neighbor algorithm in which closely related sequences were merged to remove PCR and sequencing errors. CDR3 sequences were aligned to IMGT reference sequences to assign V, D and J gene segments. For a sequence to be retained, at least a six-nucleotide match to both a V gene segment and a J gene segment was required. Rearrangements were classified as productive when the CDR3 lacked stop codons and remained in frame with V and J, and all other rearrangements were classified as non-productive. Following IMGT convention, CDR3 was defined as the stretch from the second conserved V-encoded cysteine up to the conserved J-encoded phenylalanine. The earlier analysis of 500 to 650 of the donors excluded any sequence lacking an unambiguous match to a single V gene segment. In an earlier analysis of 587 of the donors, a V segment was called functional when productive rearrangements were above 56.7%, and segregating when the standard deviation between donors exceeded 5%. To diagnose cytomegalovirus status from the catalog of TCR beta chain sequences, a statistical classification framework was built. A later analysis assigned V and J genes by comparing TCR nucleotide sequences with IMGT/GENE-DB human TR gene sequences. The TCRdist pipeline was used in a later analysis to assign CDR3 sequences and most-parsimonious VDJ recombination scenarios. In a later analysis, each TCR beta chain was defined by its CDR3 amino acid sequence together with its V-gene family, and reads lacking a unique V-gene family were excluded. As a way to deal with suspected cross-contamination and a sequencing artifact, a later analysis dropped nearly 600 nucleotide sequences that were highly shared and had low generation probability. In a later analysis, a clonal expansion index was calculated for each public chain from normalized within-repertoire ranks of inferred template counts. A later analysis computed generation probabilities with a VDJ recombination model fitted to out-of-frame rearrangements, and checked the results against IGoR. Hypergeometric tests were used in a later analysis to score TCR-TCR, TCR-HLA and TCR-CMV co-occurrence, with a repertoire-size bias correction applied to the TCR pairs. In a later analysis, false discovery rates were estimated by permuting HLA or CMV assignments 20 times. In a later analysis, co-occurring TCRs were grouped with DBSCAN, and TCRdist sequence similarity was added when clustering was performed within HLA-allele-positive subsets. Co-occurrence clustering excluded repertoires with fewer than 30,000 or more than 120,000 public chains, plus five with anomalous nucleotide sharing. Entries here come from immuneACCESS through TCRdb and include only in-frame sequences with V and J called. Some clones fail to appear in such tables; in the studies checked, an unresolved V gene covers under half of the shortfall, and the cause of the remainder is unknown. The V and J calls and the clone size are those of that table, but D and trimming were determined from the DNA. Here the sample has 85,000 to 100,000 clones; around 64% occur a single time. The top ten hold 3.2% of the sample.

The germline V gene (reference sequence) yields GTSNPN for CDR1 and SVGIG for CDR2. V is clipped by 2 bases and J by 3 bases, and the sequence between their germline boundaries is 8 bases long. The CDR3, cysteine through phenylalanine, is 12 amino acids long. The sequence is cut down to CDR3 DNA, 36 bases in frame from base 1. In regard to this clone: The antigen this receptor binds is unknown. No base quality values were provided; no much bigger clone lies one nucleotide off.

This clonotype was sampled from a man aged 55-75 years in good health and CMV-seronegative. The rearrangement combines TRBV30 with TRBJ2-7; matching of 6 bases hints at TRBD2 as the D gene. The source material was PBMCs. The DNA sequence is given as TGTGCCTGGAGTAGCGGGTTCTACGAGCAGTACTTC. Its protein reads: CAWSSGFYEQYF.